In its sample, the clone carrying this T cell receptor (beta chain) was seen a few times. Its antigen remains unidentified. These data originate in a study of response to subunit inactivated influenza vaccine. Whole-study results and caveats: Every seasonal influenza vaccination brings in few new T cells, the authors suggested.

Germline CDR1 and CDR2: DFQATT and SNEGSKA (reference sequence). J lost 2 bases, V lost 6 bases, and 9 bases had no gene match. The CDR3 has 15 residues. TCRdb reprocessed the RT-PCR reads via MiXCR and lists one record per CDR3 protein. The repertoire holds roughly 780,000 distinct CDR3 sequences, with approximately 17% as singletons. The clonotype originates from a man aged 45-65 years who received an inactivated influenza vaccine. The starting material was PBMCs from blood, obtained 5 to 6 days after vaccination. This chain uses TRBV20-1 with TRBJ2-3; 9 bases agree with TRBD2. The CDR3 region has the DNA TGCAGTGCCGCTGTCAAGCGGGGGGTCACAGATACGCAGTATTTT. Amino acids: CSAAVKRGVTDTQYF.